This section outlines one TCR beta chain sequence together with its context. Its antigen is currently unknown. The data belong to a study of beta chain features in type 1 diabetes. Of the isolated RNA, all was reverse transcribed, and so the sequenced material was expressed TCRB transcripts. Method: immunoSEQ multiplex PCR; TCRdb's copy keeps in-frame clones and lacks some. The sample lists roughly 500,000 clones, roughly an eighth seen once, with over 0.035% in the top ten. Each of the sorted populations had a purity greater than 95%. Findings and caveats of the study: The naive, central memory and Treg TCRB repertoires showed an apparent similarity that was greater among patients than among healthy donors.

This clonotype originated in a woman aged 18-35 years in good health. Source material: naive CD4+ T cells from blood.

The CDR3, as DNA: TGCGCCAGCAGCCAGAGACGGGGGACTAGCGGACTGAGCTCCTACAATGAGCAGTTCTTC. Encoded protein: CASSQRRGTSGLSSYNEQFF. This chain links TRBV4-1 with TRBJ2-1; TRBD2 matches 11 bases. CDR1 and CDR2 (germline): MGHRA, YSYEKL. V was pared by 3 bases and J by 0 bases, with 13 bases of the junction left unmatched. This CDR3 is 20 amino acids long.